This TCR beta chain was captured in a study of beta chain features in type 1 diabetes. There are a few counts of this clone. Its antigen is as yet unknown. Study-wide results and caveats: When VDJ junctions were examined, type 1 diabetes patients showed fewer insertions and more deletions. PCR might pick shorter templates more often, in the same way for patients and controls.

The authors reverse transcribed all of the isolated RNA, so sequencing captured expressed TCRB transcripts. Assay: immunoSEQ multiplex PCR; the TCRdb copy retains only in-frame clones and omits some. The sample yields about 210,000 clones, around 9.9% seen once. Stem cell-like memory, regulatory, central memory and naive CD4+ cells were sorted via CD45RO/CCR7/CD25/CD127/CD95/CD27. Trimming stripped 0 bases from V and 3 bases from J, with 9 bases between. Per germline, CDR1 SGHTA and CDR2 FQGNSA. The CDR3 is 15 residues long. The chain links TRBV7-2 to TRBJ2-1, with D unclear. The sequencing input was central memory CD4+ T cells from blood. The TCR comes from a man between 18 and 29 years old in good health. CDR3: CASSLALASYNEQFF. DNA of the CDR3: TGTGCCAGCAGCTTAGCGTTAGCAAGCTACAATGAGCAGTTCTTC.